This paragraph covers one T cell receptor beta chain sequence. Its antigen is not identified. This record belongs to a study of cytotoxic CD8 clonotypes in ibrutinib-treated CLL. Study conclusions and caveats: Under treatment, the uncommon public clonotypes either contracted or remained stable.

Only in-frame clones appear in the TCRdb table, and some are missing; sequencing was by immunoSEQ multiplex PCR. The sample holds tens of thousands of clones, about 47% seen once. The germline V gene encodes CDR1 SGHVS and CDR2 FNYEAQ. V trimming: 5 bases; J trimming: 2 bases; junction bases outside the gene matches: 6. The CDR3 length is 14 residues. J is TRBJ2-7 and V is TRBV7-6; TRBD1 aligns across 7 bases. The clonotype originates from a human donor with chronic lymphocytic leukemia. The specimen comprised PBMCs, sampled before ibrutinib treatment. The CDR3 protein is CASSRGQEPYEQYF. In nucleotides, the CDR3 is TGTGCCAGCAGCCGAGGACAGGAACCCTACGAGCAGTACTTC.